These T cell receptor beta chains were read from a single sample in a study of shared clonotypes between healthy human individuals. Assay: immunoSEQ multiplex PCR; the TCRdb copy retains only in-frame clones and omits some. The table includes around 2,000,000 clones, over 85% detected once. The sample was naive CD8+ T cells sorted from blood. Every receptor here comes from a man younger than 35 in good health. Each CDR3 is given without its conserved first and last residue. The order of the fields is J gene, V gene, CDR3 protein.

>TRBJ2-3|TRBV5-6
ASSLEAMTPAGTQY
>TRBJ1-2|TRBV7-2
ASSLRRGEYLHHGYT
>TRBJ2-1|TRBV28
ASSLSTPQREDAEQF
>TRBJ1-4|TRBV7-6
ASSLAGSGEKLF
>TRBJ1-3|TRBV4-1
ASSRIGISGNTIY
>TRBJ1-5|TRBV27
ASSLTWGEYSNQPQH
>TRBJ2-2|TRBV19
ASSFNRGPGVDTGELF
>TRBJ2-7|TRBV5-1
ASSLDPTGTYEQY
>TRBJ1-3|TRBV9
ASSHHQQPDSGNTIY
>TRBJ2-7|TRBV2
ASLNGTTYEQY
>TRBJ2-3|TRBV4-2
ASSNGLAGGPDTQY
>TRBJ2-7|TRBV7-2
ASSLARRDSYEQY
>TRBJ2-5|TRBV10-1
ASSELTGGAQY
>TRBJ2-7|TRBV7-9
ASSPRLSGGVREQY
>TRBJ1-5|TRBV9
ASSVGSGGNQPQH
>TRBJ2-2|TRBV14
ASSPLLGLNTGELF
>TRBJ2-7|TRBV27
ASSLKGSSYEQY
>TRBJ2-6|TRBV7-3
ASSPMGGPSSGANVLT
>TRBJ2-7|TRBV9
ASSVGGSTYEQY
>TRBJ2-1|TRBV10-3
AISEWTSGVEQF
>TRBJ1-1|TRBV5-4
ASSLDLNTEAF
>TRBJ2-1|TRBV7-9
ASSLAIAASAGDEQF
>TRBJ2-3|TRBV9
ASSVDGRGRDTQY
>TRBJ2-2|TRBV4-1
ASRDRAGTGELF
>TRBJ2-2|TRBV4-3
ASSQVGVGELF
>TRBJ2-7|TRBV27
ASGGGVLLEQY
>TRBJ2-7|TRBV5-6
ASSPTGGGYEQY
>TRBJ2-7|TRBV2
ASSEYIAGGETYEQY
>.|TRBV6-1
ASSEGGGDRYEQY
>TRBJ2-7|TRBV5-4
ASSSEGAGHEQY
>TRBJ2-1|TRBV5-6
ASSLGSTYNEQF
>TRBJ2-7|TRBV5-1
ASCDSSYEQY
>TRBJ2-7|TRBV5-4
ASSSRGLAPSYEQY
>TRBJ1-1|TRBV19
ASSSGTGPNTEAF
>TRBJ2-2|TRBV10-2
ASSELGELF
>TRBJ2-1|TRBV7-9
ASSLVVGLAANEQF
>TRBJ2-3|TRBV14
ASSQGTSGADTQY
>TRBJ2-3|TRBV4-3
ASSQEEGTDTQY
>TRBJ1-6|TRBV4-1
ASSPGTGGSPLH
>TRBJ1-5|TRBV4-3
ASSRGTGSNQPQH
>TRBJ2-7|TRBV4-3
ASSQDKVSYEQY
>TRBJ2-5|TRBV6-5
ASSYSNLASETQY
>TRBJ2-7|TRBV5-6
ASRALTGREQY
>TRBJ1-5|TRBV19
ASTKGYLSNQPQH
>TRBJ2-7|TRBV6-1
ASSESLAGPYEQY
>TRBJ2-1|TRBV6-5
ASSSSRNEQF
>TRBJ1-3|TRBV28
ASSQTGGPDTIY
>TRBJ2-7|TRBV27
ASSLGRESYEQY
>TRBJ2-7|TRBV5-4
ASSSGVSYEQY
>TRBJ2-1|TRBV4-2
ASSQSPLAGASYNEQF
>TRBJ2-7|TRBV9
ASSVGTSGASLYEQY
>TRBJ1-1|TRBV5-1
ASRSLRGLNTEAF
>TRBJ1-3|TRBV5-4
ASSLGQAGNTIY
>TRBJ1-3|TRBV4-1
ASSQVQGYTIY
>TRBJ2-7|TRBV7-9
ASSIEAGTSYEQY
>TRBJ2-5|TRBV7-2
ASSLTGFEETQY
>TRBJ2-5|TRBV9
ASSSGSAQGEETQY
>TRBJ2-2|TRBV28
ASTQPGESNTGELF
>TRBJ2-7|TRBV7-9
ASSLGAGLASYEQY
>TRBJ1-6|TRBV5-6
ASSFDGLLLH